Listed here are 18 T cell receptor beta chains from one sample, sequenced in a study of blood T cell repertoires in COVID-19. The data were produced by immunoSEQ multiplex PCR, yet TCRdb's version contains in-frame clones alone and is incomplete. The repertoire holds about 120,000 clones, with approximately 85% as singletons. The sample comprised peripheral blood. The receptors derive from a human donor in a cohort sampled during active COVID-19.

The V gene is TRBV10-3, the J gene TRBJ1-2; possible D gene TRBD1, 5 bases. Germline assignment: CDR1 ENHRY and CDR2 SYGVKD. This CDR3 has 13 residues. V was clipped by 3 bases and J by 4 bases, with 9 bases between them. The CDR3 sequence is CAISDDSFYGYTF. The DNA of the CDR3 is TGTGCCATCAGTGACGACAGTTTCTATGGCTACACCTTC.

The CDR3 nucleotides are TGTGCCAGCAGTCCACAGACTAGCGGGGGGTCGACCTACAATGAGCAGTTCTTC. Protein: CASSPQTSGGSTYNEQFF. The rearrangement joins TRBV28 to TRBJ2-1; 13 bases map to TRBD2. The length of the CDR3 is 18 residues. The J segment lost 2 bases and the V segment lost 5 bases, leaving 9 bases of the junction unmatched. Germline V lookup: CDR1 MDHEN, CDR2 SYDVKM.

The V gene is TRBV2, the J gene TRBJ2-1, with no clear D. The CDR3 has 13 amino acids. Germline CDR1 is SNHLY and CDR2 is FYNNEI. Trimming left V 5 bases short and J 1 base short, with 6 bases between. The CDR3 DNA sequence: TGTGCCAGCAGTCCGTCGTCCTACAATGAGCAGTTCTTC. Amino acids: CASSPSSYNEQFF.

V is TRBV19 and J is TRBJ1-6; possibly TRBD1 for D (5 bases). Trimming left V 3 bases short and J 7 bases short, with 19 bases between. CDR3 length equals 17 residues. The V gene's germline CDR1 is LNHDA and CDR2 SQIVND (reference sequence). CDR3 sequence: CASSMVGKGAENSPLHF. For the CDR3, the DNA is TGTGCCAGTAGTATGGTGGGGAAAGGGGCCGAAAATTCACCCCTCCACTTT.

This chain joins TRBV28 and TRBJ1-3; the D is unclear. The CDR3 totals 13 residues. Germline-derived CDR1 and CDR2 are MDHEN and SYDVKM. V lost 3 bases, J lost 4 bases, and 7 bases lay in between. CDR3: CASSFRRGNTIYF. In DNA form, the CDR3 reads TGTGCCAGCAGTTTTCGCAGGGGAAACACCATATATTTT.

This chain links TRBV5-1 with TRBJ2-1; the D gene is possibly TRBD1 (6 bases). CDR1 and CDR2 (germline): SGHRS, YFSETQ. Trimming took off 4 bases at V and 8 bases at J, with 16 bases between the two ends. This CDR3 region has 14 residues. This chain's CDR3 is CASSPWTDGDEQFF. The CDR3 DNA is TGCGCCAGCAGCCCGTGGACAGATGGGGATGAGCAGTTCTTC. Filled out from reference TRBV5-1 and TRBJ2-1, the complete variable domain reads KAGVTQTPRYLIKTRGQQVTLSCSPISGHRSVSWYQQTPGQGLQFLFEYFSETQRNKGNFPGRFSGRQFSNSRSEMNVSTLELGDSALYLCASSPWTDGDEQFFGPGTRLTVL.

The V call is TRBV5-1, the J call TRBJ2-3; 12 nucleotides line up with TRBD1. V was clipped by 5 bases and J by 4 bases; unmatched bases: 8. This CDR3 spans 16 amino acids. Germline CDR1 and CDR2: SGHRS and YFSETQ. The CDR3 coding sequence is TGCGCCAGCAGTTTGATGGGACAGGGGGCCTCAGATACGCAGTATTTT. Protein: CASSLMGQGASDTQYF.

This clone came up a few times. The gene calls are TRBV19 and TRBJ1-1; D gene uncertain. The germline V gene encodes CDR1 LNHDA and CDR2 SQIVND (reference sequence). V lost 7 bases to trimming and J lost 0 bases, with 12 bases between them. This CDR3 spans 14 amino acids. As DNA, the CDR3 is TGTGCCAGTAACGAGGGTTACGTGAACACTGAAGCTTTCTTT. Translated: CASNEGYVNTEAFF.

The chain combines TRBV11-2 with TRBJ1-6, with 8 bases lining up with TRBD1. In germline, CDR1 is SGHAT, CDR2 FQNNGV. The trim removed 6 bases at V and 7 bases at J, leaving 5 bases unmatched. The CDR3 is 14 residues long. CDR3: CASRTGAVNSPLHF. CDR3 sequence (DNA): TGTGCCAGCAGGACAGGGGCCGTAAATTCACCCCTCCACTTT.

The chain carries TRBV25-1 and TRBJ2-3; D is unresolved. Trimming took 2 bases from V and 4 from J, leaving 7 bases between them. Germline lookup yields CDR1 MGHDK and CDR2 SYGVNS. CDR3 length: 13 amino acids. DNA of the CDR3: TGTGCCAGCAGTGAAAACTCCCCAGATACGCAGTATTTT. Protein sequence: CASSENSPDTQYF.

CDR3 in amino acids: CASSRPSVTTNEQFF. The CDR3 DNA reads TGTGCCAGCAGCCGACCCTCCGTGACTACCAATGAGCAGTTCTTC. V usage is TRBV14 and J usage is TRBJ2-1; maybe TRBD2 (5 bases). The CDR3 totals 15 residues. Germline V gene sequence: CDR1 SGHDN, CDR2 FVKESK. V lost 4 bases and J lost 6, with 16 bases in between.

The genes are TRBV4-3 and TRBJ1-2; D is uncertain. Germline CDR1 is LGHNA and CDR2 is YSLEER. The V end was cut by 1 base, the J end by 8 bases, with 20 bases between. The length of the CDR3 is 16 residues. The CDR3 coding sequence is TGCGCCAGCAGCCAAGCGTTCCTTCTTGAGGGCGAAGGCTACACCTTC. Encoded protein: CASSQAFLLEGEGYTF.

The chain couples TRBV5-1 to TRBJ2-3; 10 positions agree with TRBD2. V dropped 0 bases and J dropped 4; count of bases not matched to a gene: 5. The CDR3 is 16 residues long. The germline V gene encodes CDR1 SGHRS and CDR2 YFSETQ. Here the CDR3 reads CASSLEAGGRADTQYF. The CDR3 region has the DNA TGCGCCAGCAGCTTGGAAGCGGGGGGGCGGGCAGATACGCAGTATTTT.

CDR3 coding DNA: TGCGCCAGCAGCCAAGCAGGCAGGGGGTCCTTGGCTAATGAAAAACTGTTTTTT. Its protein is CASSQAGRGSLANEKLFF. The V and J genes are TRBV4-1 and TRBJ1-4, with 7 bases lining up with TRBD1. Germline lookup yields CDR1 MGHRA and CDR2 YSYEKL. Losses at the gene ends were 1 base for V and 3 bases for J; bases not matched to a gene: 11. The CDR3 spans 18 residues.

This sequence joins TRBV18 and TRBJ2-7, with 11 bases aligning to TRBD2. CDR3 size: 16 residues. Germline CDR1 is KGHSH and CDR2 is LQKENI. Losses at the gene ends were 2 bases for V and 6 bases for J; bases not matched to a gene: 9. The CDR3 DNA reads TGTGCCAGCTCACCAGAGGTAGCGGGGGGGCTCGGCGAGCAGTACTTC. Protein sequence: CASSPEVAGGLGEQYF.

This chain joins TRBV19 and TRBJ2-7; 7 nucleotides match TRBD1. Trimming at V came to 6 bases and at J to 3 bases, leaving 11 bases not matched to a gene. CDR1 and CDR2 (germline): LNHDA, SQIVND (reference sequence). The CDR3 length is 15 residues. CDR3 in DNA: TGTGCCAGTAGCGAGGACAGGACCGCAAACTACGAGCAGTACTTC. Protein sequence: CASSEDRTANYEQYF.

This chain connects TRBV14 to TRBJ2-3; TRBD2 aligns across 12 bases. V was pared by 5 bases and J by 3 bases, with 12 bases of the junction left unmatched. The CDR3 loop spans 18 amino acids. CDR1 SGHDN and CDR2 FVKESK come from the germline V gene. The CDR3 sequence is CASSSLAGGPVWTDTQYF. Written as DNA, the CDR3 is TGTGCCAGCAGCTCACTAGCGGGGGGCCCGGTTTGGACAGATACGCAGTATTTT.

The chain combines TRBV10-2 with TRBJ1-1, with unresolved D. The V end was cut by 4 bases, the J end by 5 bases, with 8 bases between. The CDR3 runs to 12 residues. Germline values: CDR1 WSHSY, CDR2 SAAADI. CDR3 residues: CASSVGDTEAFF. DNA for the CDR3: TGCGCCAGCAGTGTTGGAGATACTGAAGCTTTCTTT.